This paragraph covers one TCR beta chain sequence. These data are taken from a study of blood T cell repertoires in COVID-19. About the study: The United States, Italy and Spain provided the acute and convalescent COVID-19 samples. In each case, the material was cDNA or gDNA derived from T cells, B-cell-depleted T cells, or PBMCs.

The germline CDR1 and CDR2 sequences are SGDLS and YYNGEE. The CDR3 has 12 amino acids. Trimming removed 0 bases at V and 5 bases at J, with 4 bases between. Original processing notes: Reference gene primer amplification in the assay estimated nucleated cell counts. Repertoires were generated with immunoSEQ multiplex PCR, while TCRdb's copy carries only in-frame clones and drops some. V and J calls and clone size come straight from that table; D and trimming were deduced from the DNA. The repertoire consists of about 320,000 clones, with 75% to 85% occurring once and the leading ten covering 6% to 9%.

What was sequenced was peripheral blood. This clonotype was sampled from a human donor in a cohort sampled during active COVID-19. The chain combines TRBV9 with TRBJ2-3, with D unclear. CDR3 nucleotides: TGTGCCAGCAGCGTAGATCTAGATACGCAGTATTTT. It codes for CASSVDLDTQYF.